This T cell receptor beta chain was recorded in a study of blood T cell repertoires in COVID-19. At the level of the study: Acute-phase and convalescent COVID-19 samples originated in the United States, Italy and Spain. Nucleic acid was either cDNA or gDNA, and it came from T cells, B-cell-depleted T cells, or PBMCs.

In the original workflow: The authors estimated nucleated cell counts from reference gene primer amplification. Generated by immunoSEQ multiplex PCR, the TCRdb table keeps only in-frame clones and is missing some. That table gives V, J and clone size, and the DNA gave D and trimming. Of about 220,000 clones listed, about nine tenths are singletons. Trimming pared 3 bases from V and 3 bases from J, leaving 15 bases between. The germline V gene encodes CDR1 MGHRA and CDR2 YSYEKL. CDR3 length equals 16 residues. The receptor was isolated from a young man who had recovered from COVID-19. This chain uses TRBV4-1 with TRBJ1-5; tentatively, D is TRBD1 (5 bases). The sample comprised peripheral blood. The CDR3 DNA is TGCGCCAGCAGCCAGTTTCCGCAGGGCCTCAATCAGCCCCAGCATTTT. It codes for CASSQFPQGLNQPQHF.